The clone carrying this TCR beta chain was picked up one time. Its antigen is undetermined. Before being chosen for sequencing, patients had shown CD8+CD57+ cell expansion by flow cytometry. The source of the sample is a study of CD8+CD57+ T cells in acquired aplastic anemia. The ends were cut back, 5 bases at V and 1 base at J, with 16 bases in the middle. This CDR3 spans 16 amino acids. Germline CDR1 MGHDK, CDR2 SYGVNS. Genomic DNA was employed as the template in profiling TCR beta VDJ and CDR3. TCRdb re-called the reads through MiXCR, storing one row per CDR3 protein. The sample has about 160,000 distinct CDR3 sequences; roughly 45% are singletons. Notes on the study in general: Both patients and controls carried the same twenty-nine CD8+ CDR3 sequences.

The J gene is TRBJ2-3, the V gene TRBV25-1; D is ambiguous. Input material: sorted CD4+, CD8+, or CD8+CD57+ T cells (not recorded which) from PBMCs. The receptor comes from a human donor with aplastic anemia. The CDR3 region is CASSLSRQQGTDTQYF. Written as DNA, the CDR3 is TGTGCCAGCAGTTTATCGAGGCAGCAGGGCACAGATACGCAGTATTTT.